This record concerns one TCR beta chain sequence. In its sample, this clone was seen a few times. It has no known antigen specificity. Within one base of it there is no much larger clone, and no base qualities were kept. From the germline V gene, CDR1 is MDHEN and CDR2 is SYDVKM. Including cysteine and phenylalanine, the CDR3 has 15 amino acids. Solely the CDR3 DNA is kept, with 45 bases framed from the first base. Trimming at the junction amounts to 4 bases on V and 7 bases on J, and the germline ends lie 17 bases apart. The collaborating institutions used their own protocols to collect whole blood in K2EDTA tubes. For TCRbeta analysis, collaborator samples were shipped as frozen whole blood, as isolated PBMCs, or as DNA extracted from either sample type. This specimen comes from a study of blood T cell repertoires in COVID-19 (dated by TCRdb to 2019 to 2021). Broadly, across the study: Collaborator samples came from the United States, Italy and Spain and covered acute and convalescent phases of COVID-19. Deeply sampled blood TCRbeta repertoires from subjects exposed to, actively infected with, or recovered from COVID-19 were included in the dataset. Where available, HLA class I and class II types were obtained from metadata supplied by the sample provider rather than from assay-based typing. Sample metadata almost always included a de-identified subject ID, COVID-19 status, age in years and sex. The samples were drawn from two sources: the first 160 participants of the ongoing ImmuneRACE study, and 1,200 or so subjects contributed by 6 global collaborators. The repertoires were released in a freely available public database meant as a resource for research on the immune response to SARS-CoV-2. The prospective study material was composed of cDNA or gDNA derived from T cells, B-cell-depleted T cells, or PBMCs.

The paper's findings and limits, for the study overall: Clinical and demographic metadata were provided uncurated, with the amount varying by source and participant.

TCRbeta CDR3 regions were amplified from genomic DNA using the immunoSEQ Assay, a bias-controlled multiplex PCR. Concerning the study's data processing: The number of nucleated cells in each sample was estimated from the amplification of reference gene primers within the assay. Sequence reads were collapsed and filtered to measure the absolute abundance of every unique TCRbeta CDR3 rearrangement. For each sample, productive Simpson clonality was calculated as the square root of Simpson's diversity index over productive rearrangements. As stored in TCRdb, this immuneACCESS dataset retains in-frame rearrangements with V and J assigned. A fraction of the clones does not appear; measured against another copy, unresolved V genes explain less than half of the discrepancy, and the remainder lacks a known reason. From that table come the V and J calls and clone size; the DNA was used to work out D and trimming. This sample comprises 310,000 or so clones, about nine tenths of them detected only once. Together, the top ten hold 1% of the sample.

Sequencing was done on a sample of peripheral blood. This TCR was sampled from a man aged 50 to 60 with active or convalescent COVID-19. This chain joins TRBV28 to TRBJ1-5, with an unclear D gene assignment. DNA sequence: TGTGCCAGCAGTTCAACCGAAGGGAGGGAACAGCCCCAGCATTTT. It is translated as CASSSTEGREQPQHF.